This TCR beta chain was observed in a study of ipilimumab plus nivolumab after autologous stem cell transplantation. Libraries were prepared by immunoSEQ multiplex PCR; TCRdb keeps only in-frame clonotypes and omits some of them. The table shows about 20,000 clones, with around 74% occurring only once. Ipilimumab, 1 mg/kg, started 14 to 28 days after autologous transplant. This TCR was recovered from a male donor with diffuse large B-cell lymphoma. Source: PBMCs, taken in a trial of ipilimumab plus nivolumab as post-transplant consolidation.

The CDR3 region has the DNA TGTGCCAGTAGTTCTCCAGCGGGAGGTCTCAATGAGCAGTTCTTC. Protein sequence: CASSSPAGGLNEQFF. The rearrangement links TRBV19 to TRBJ2-1; TRBD2 matches at 9 bases. CDR1 and CDR2 from the germline V gene are LNHDA and SQIVND (reference sequence). This CDR3 contains 15 residues. V lost 5 bases, J lost 6 bases, and 8 bases stayed unmatched.